The 21 T cell receptor beta chains reported below all come from one sample, sequenced in a study of blood T cells in healthy people across ages. Primed by a sample-barcoded 5' primer and a J-beta primer mix, a second PCR proceeded for roughly 7 to 11 cycles. From the 5' RACE reads, TCRdb called clonotypes with MiXCR, one entry per CDR3 protein. The data contain just over 1 million distinct CDR3 sequences, more than 35% of them singletons. Sequenced sample: blood. Receptor source: a woman aged 55 to 70 in good health.

This clonotype was counted only a few times. The CDR3 bases are TGTGCCAGCAGTCCCGGCGCTACGCGGGGCCAGTACTTC. This translates into CASSPGATRGQYF. This chain uses TRBV3-1 with TRBJ2-5; TRBD2 is a possible D gene (6 bases). Germline V gene data show CDR1 as LGHDT and CDR2 as YNNKEL (reference sequence). Trimming removed 6 bases from V and 10 bases from J, with 18 bases in between. The CDR3 contains 13 residues.

This chain uses TRBV7-9 with TRBJ1-1, with 9 bases matching TRBD1. CDR3 length: 17 residues. The J segment lost 6 bases and the V segment lost 4 bases, leaving 15 bases of the junction unmatched. Germline CDR1 SEHNR, CDR2 FQNEAQ (reference sequence). This chain's CDR3 is CASSSTSTGGDLAEAFF. The CDR3 DNA reads as TGTGCCAGCAGCTCCACCTCTACAGGGGGCGATTTAGCTGAAGCTTTCTTT.

This clonotype was picked up many times. The chain carries TRBV12-3 or TRBV12-4 and TRBJ1-4; tentative D call: TRBD1 (6 bases). CDR3 size: 14 residues. V lost 1 base and J lost 12, with 15 bases in between. CDR3 loop: CASSLVQSGAELFF. CDR3 DNA: TGTGCCAGCAGTTTAGTCCAGTCAGGGGCGGAACTGTTTTTT.

This clonotype was seen a few times. The chain links TRBV6-1 to TRBJ2-7, with D hard to call. The CDR3 runs to 14 residues. The germline V and J ends were trimmed by 0 bases and 2 bases, with 8 bases remaining between them. Germline V gene data show CDR1 as MNHNS and CDR2 as SASEGT. The CDR3 sequence is CASSEARGTYEQYF. The CDR3 nucleotides read TGTGCCAGCAGTGAAGCGCGTGGGACCTACGAGCAGTACTTC.

This rearrangement joins TRBV5-6 to TRBJ2-2; 11 bases are a match to TRBD2. This CDR3 region has 16 residues. Germline CDR1 and CDR2: SGHDT and YYEEEE. J was trimmed by 3 bases and V by 1 base; bases with no gene match: 2. The chain's CDR3 is CASSLPSGRYTGELFF. DNA of the CDR3: TGTGCCAGCAGCTTGCCTAGCGGGAGGTACACCGGGGAGCTGTTTTTT.

This clonotype has a handful of counts. The CDR3 coding sequence is TGTGCCAGCAGTTTGATCGGGGCAATTGAGGGCCTTAACTATGGCTACACCTTC. Translation gives CASSLIGAIEGLNYGYTF. The chain is built from TRBV28 and TRBJ1-2; TRBD1 is a possible D gene (5 bases). Germline loops: CDR1 MDHEN, CDR2 SYDVKM. The CDR3 extends over 18 amino acids. Trimming stripped 3 bases from V and 1 base from J, with 21 bases between.

The gene calls are TRBV20-1 and TRBJ2-3; unclear D gene. The CDR3 covers 16 residues. CDR1 is DFQATT and CDR2 is SNEGSKA in the germline V gene (reference sequence). V lost 0 bases, J lost 0 bases, and 13 bases lay in between. CDR3 amino acids: CSARELPPASTDTQYF. CDR3 nucleotide sequence: TGCAGTGCTAGAGAACTGCCGCCAGCTAGCACAGATACGCAGTATTTT.

In this sample, this clonotype turned up once. The gene calls are TRBV20-1 and TRBJ2-1, with D maybe TRBD2 (7 bases). Per germline, CDR1 DFQATT and CDR2 SNEGSKA (reference sequence). The CDR3 length is 13 residues. Here the CDR3 DNA reads TGCGTCCTTCGGAGGGGGGGCTACAATGAGCAGTTCTTC. It encodes CVLRRGGYNEQFF.

This clonotype was seen more than once but under ten times. The rearrangement links TRBV4-2 to TRBJ2-1; 12 bases match TRBD2. This CDR3 comprises 15 residues. V shed 4 bases, J shed 7 bases, and the junction held 5 bases outside the gene matches. Germline V gives CDR1 LGHNA, CDR2 YNFKEQ. The CDR3 DNA is TGTGCCAGCAGCCCCAAGACTAGCGGGAGTAATGAGCAGTTCTTC. This codes for CASSPKTSGSNEQFF.

This clonotype has only one observation. The chain recombines TRBV5-1 with TRBJ2-7; D not certain. Trimming removed 0 bases from V and 7 bases from J, with 14 bases in between. The CDR3 extends over 14 amino acids. Germline loops: CDR1 SGHRS, CDR2 YFSETQ. The CDR3 is CASSLGPLQREQYF. In nucleotides, the CDR3 is TGCGCCAGCAGCTTGGGACCTCTTCAGAGGGAGCAGTACTTC.

This chain connects TRBV5-1 to TRBJ1-6, with D uncertain. Germline V gene data show CDR1 as SGHRS and CDR2 as YFSETQ. CDR3 size: 13 residues. V gave up 1 base and J gave up 9 bases, with 8 bases separating them. CDR3 bases: TGCGCCAGCAGCTTGAGCTTCATTTCACCCCTCCACTTT. Amino acids: CASSLSFISPLHF.

This clonotype has a single count. The gene calls are TRBV12-3 or TRBV12-4 and TRBJ2-4; 9 bases fit TRBD1. V shed 6 bases and J 6 bases; nucleotides not matched to a gene: 12. The CDR3 loop spans 16 amino acids. CDR3 in DNA: TGTGCCAGCAGCCGTAGACAGGGGGGGAGTTTAAACATTCAGTACTTC. Its protein is CASSRRQGGSLNIQYF.

This chain links TRBV6-5 with TRBJ2-1; TRBD1 agrees at 11 bases. CDR1 is MNHEY and CDR2 is SVGAGI in the germline V gene. The V and J ends lost 5 bases and 5 bases, in that order; junction bases with no gene match: 5. CDR3 length: 15 amino acids. CDR3 sequence reads: CASSAGQGANNEQFF. As DNA, the CDR3 is TGTGCCAGCAGTGCCGGACAGGGGGCAAACAATGAGCAGTTCTTC.

The chain joins TRBV29-1 to TRBJ2-1, with 7 nucleotides matching TRBD2. The trim removed 4 bases at V and 0 bases at J, leaving 12 bases unmatched. CDR1 is SQVTM, CDR2 ANQGSEA, per germline. CDR3 length: 17 residues. The CDR3 spells CSVGGGSGRSSYNEQFF. The CDR3 nucleotides read TGCAGCGTTGGGGGCGGGAGCGGCCGGAGCTCCTACAATGAGCAGTTCTTC.

This clonotype was counted only a few times. The chain joins TRBV12-3 or TRBV12-4 to TRBJ2-2; D uncertain. V was shortened by 6 bases and J by 6 bases, with 8 bases between the two germline ends. This CDR3 comprises 12 residues. CDR3 amino acids: CASSLRPGELFF. The CDR3 DNA reads as TGTGCCAGCAGCCTTAGGCCCGGGGAGCTGTTTTTT.

This clonotype was observed a handful of times. DNA for the CDR3: TGTGCCAGCACTACAGGGGAGTCCTACAATGAGCAGTTCTTC. It translates to CASTTGESYNEQFF. The gene calls are TRBV2 and TRBJ2-1, with 7 bases identical to TRBD1. This CDR3 contains 14 residues. Per the germline V gene, CDR1 is SNHLY and CDR2 is FYNNEI. Unmatched junction bases numbered 4, after V lost 7 bases and J lost 1 base.

About this clonotype itself: One end of the junction varies from germline; a read error may be responsible. The chain carries TRBV9 and TRBJ2-1; the D gene could be TRBD1 or TRBD2 (5 bases each). Germline CDR1 and CDR2: SGDLS and YYNGEE. The CDR3 length is 13 residues. CDR3 amino acids: CASSASGRNERFF. CDR3 nucleotides: TGTGCCAGCAGCGCGTCGGGACGAAATGAGCGGTTCTTC.

This clonotype was counted between two and nine times. CDR3 amino acids: CATGPGTVSYEQYF. DNA for the CDR3: TGTGCCACCGGACCCGGGACAGTTTCCTACGAGCAGTACTTC. The gene calls are TRBV28 and TRBJ2-7; 7 bases are a match to TRBD1. Per the germline V gene, CDR1 is MDHEN and CDR2 is SYDVKM. The V and J ends lost 10 bases and 1 base, in that order; junction bases with no gene match: 10. CDR3 size: 14 residues.

This clonotype showed up just a few times. V is TRBV7-9 and J is TRBJ2-6; tentatively, D is TRBD1 (5 bases). Germline V gene data show CDR1 as SEHNR and CDR2 as FQNEAQ (reference sequence). The V and J ends lost 1 base and 2 bases respectively, with 12 bases between them. The CDR3 is 17 residues long. CDR3 bases: TGTGCCAGCAGCTTAGTCGGCAGGGATGCTGGGGCCAACGTCCTGACTTTC. Translated, it gives CASSLVGRDAGANVLTF.

This chain connects TRBV29-1 to TRBJ2-2; perhaps TRBD1 as D (5 bases). V was shortened by 4 bases and J by 1 base, with 10 bases between the two germline ends. CDR3 length: 14 residues. Germline V gene data show CDR1 as SQVTM and CDR2 as ANQGSEA. The CDR3 protein is CSVVSQGNTGELFF. CDR3 bases: TGCAGCGTTGTATCGCAGGGGAACACCGGGGAGCTGTTTTTT.

This chain links TRBV28 with TRBJ1-5, with TRBD1 matching 11 bases. The CDR3 length is 18 residues. Germline V lookup: CDR1 MDHEN, CDR2 SYDVKM. V shed 2 bases and J 2 bases; nucleotides not matched to a gene: 8. Here the CDR3 reads CASSLGTGGLSGNQPQHF. CDR3 DNA: TGTGCCAGCAGTTTAGGGACAGGGGGATTATCAGGCAATCAGCCCCAGCATTTT.